Each of the 20 T cell receptor beta chains below was sequenced from the same sample in a study of identical twins. TCRdb used MiXCR to reprocess the 5' RACE reads, holding one entry per CDR3 protein. The sample shows about 890,000 distinct CDR3 sequences, over 9% of them seen only once. This sample was shared with a second study, whose subject was yellow fever vaccine responses in identical twins.

The sample comprised PBMCs. Every receptor here comes from a woman aged 18-29 years in good health.

This clonotype was detected many times. The chain recombines TRBV6-1 with TRBJ1-5; D ambiguous. V gave up 6 bases and J gave up 3 bases, with 15 bases separating them. This CDR3 is 15 amino acids long. The germline CDR1 and CDR2 sequences are MNHNS and SASEGT. The CDR3 loop reads CASRQDVSNNQPQHF. CDR3 DNA sequence: TGTGCCAGCAGGCAGGACGTTTCGAACAATCAGCCCCAGCATTTT.

This clonotype was recorded only once. The chain carries TRBV11-2 and TRBJ2-1, with D unclear. CDR3 length: 17 residues. Per the germline V gene, CDR1 is SGHAT and CDR2 is FQNNGV. V dropped 3 bases and J dropped 0 bases, with 15 bases sitting between them. CDR3: CASSFFGGTSSYNEQFF. CDR3 in DNA: TGTGCCAGCAGCTTTTTCGGCGGAACGAGCTCCTACAATGAGCAGTTCTTC. The full variable domain, rest sourced from reference TRBV11-2 and TRBJ2-1, is EAGVAQSPRYKIIEKRQSVAFWCNPISGHATLYWYQQILGQGPKLLIQFQNNGVVDDSQLPKDRFSAERLKGVDSTLKIQPAKLEDSAVYLCASSFFGGTSSYNEQFFGPGTRLTVL.

This clonotype was recorded at least ten times. The genes are TRBV6-5 and TRBJ2-1, with 10 nucleotides matching TRBD2. CDR1 is MNHEY, CDR2 SVGAGI, per germline. The CDR3 loop spans 15 amino acids. With 4 bases clipped from V and 4 bases from J, the junction kept 4 bases outside the gene matches. DNA of the CDR3: TGTGCCAGCAGTTCCCTAGCGGGAGCGTACAATGAGCAGTTCTTC. This codes for CASSSLAGAYNEQFF.

This clonotype turned up a few times. The chain recombines TRBV20-1 with TRBJ2-1, with TRBD2 as a possible D gene (6 bases). The CDR3 spans 15 residues. V was shortened by 3 bases and J by 3 bases, with 15 bases between the two germline ends. Germline CDR1 and CDR2: DFQATT and SNEGSKA (reference sequence). The CDR3 loop is CSAREGRRSYNEQFF. In DNA, the CDR3 is TGCAGTGCTAGGGAGGGGAGACGAAGCTACAATGAGCAGTTCTTC.

The rearrangement uses TRBV2 and TRBJ2-1; D is ambiguous. Germline loops: CDR1 SNHLY, CDR2 FYNNEI. The CDR3 runs 14 residues. Trimming removed 6 bases from V and 4 bases from J, with 13 bases in between. The CDR3 spells CASRERSDYNEQFF. The DNA for the CDR3 is TGTGCCAGCAGGGAGCGTTCAGATTACAATGAGCAGTTCTTC.

This sequence joins TRBV9 and TRBJ2-1, with D uncertain. CDR3 length: 15 amino acids. The ends were cut back, 0 bases at V and 0 bases at J, with 7 bases in the middle. Germline V gene lookup returns CDR1 SGDLS and CDR2 YYNGEE. In nucleotides, the CDR3 is TGTGCCAGCAGCGTAGGGTCTAGCTCCTACAATGAGCAGTTCTTC. Its translation is CASSVGSSSYNEQFF.

The chain employs TRBV6-5 and TRBJ1-2; D call uncertain. The V end lost 0 bases, the J end lost 2 bases, and 7 bases lay between the germline ends. The length of the CDR3 is 14 residues. Germline V gene data show CDR1 as MNHEY and CDR2 as SVGAGI. CDR3 coding DNA: TGTGCCAGCAGTTACTCGTCTGTAAACTATGGCTACACCTTC. It yields the protein CASSYSSVNYGYTF.

This clonotype was counted only a few times. V and J are TRBV10-3 and TRBJ2-3; perhaps TRBD1 as D (5 bases). The CDR3 has 16 residues. Looked up from germline, CDR1 is ENHRY and CDR2 is SYGVKD. V lost 5 bases and J lost 3, with 18 bases in between. CDR3 sequence (DNA): TGTGCCATCAGTCCCAAAGGGGTACCAGGTACAGATACGCAGTATTTT. Translated, it gives CAISPKGVPGTDTQYF.

The chain recombines TRBV5-5 with TRBJ2-1; D perhaps matches TRBD1 (6 bases). The CDR3 is made up of 14 amino acids. Trimming shortened V by 3 bases and J by 6 bases, and 13 bases separated the two germline ends. Germline V gives CDR1 SGHKS, CDR2 YYEKEE (reference sequence). DNA for the CDR3: TGTGCCAGCAGCTCAGGACAGCCCACCAATGAGCAGTTCTTC. Its translation: CASSSGQPTNEQFF.

This clonotype has a count of ten or more. The V call is TRBV12-3 or TRBV12-4, the J call TRBJ2-3; D perhaps matches TRBD2 (6 bases). There are 15 residues in the CDR3. With 5 bases removed from V and 6 bases from J, the gap between germline ends came to 18 bases. CDR3 nucleotides: TGTGCCAGCAGTACGGGACTCCGGAACACGGATACGCAGTATTTT. Amino acids: CASSTGLRNTDTQYF.

The V call is TRBV28, the J call TRBJ2-7; 8 bases are shared with TRBD1. The CDR3 has 15 residues. Germline V lookup: CDR1 MDHEN, CDR2 SYDVKM. The trim removed 6 bases at V and 1 base at J, leaving 8 bases unmatched. CDR3 sequence reads: CASSGTGGWSYEQYF. As DNA, the CDR3 is TGTGCCAGCAGCGGCACAGGGGGATGGTCCTACGAGCAGTACTTC.

This clonotype was observed a few times. The chain is built from TRBV6-5 and TRBJ1-3, with D uncertain. The CDR3 is 14 residues long. V lost 0 bases and J 8 bases, leaving 11 bases between the germline ends. CDR1 and CDR2 (germline): MNHEY, SVGAGI. CDR3 region: CASSYSGYGDTIYF. CDR3 coding DNA: TGTGCCAGCAGTTACTCCGGGTACGGGGACACCATATATTTT.

In DNA, the CDR3 is TGTGCCAGCAGTTTAGAGCTACAGGGAACTATTACTAACTATGGCTACACCTTC. Translating gives CASSLELQGTITNYGYTF. V is TRBV12-3 or TRBV12-4 and J is TRBJ1-2; D perhaps matches TRBD1 (6 bases). The V end lost 1 base, the J end lost 0 bases, and 18 bases lay between the germline ends. CDR3 length: 18 residues.

V usage is TRBV4-1 and J usage is TRBJ2-3; 8 positions match TRBD1. This CDR3 region has 16 residues. Germline assignment: CDR1 MGHRA and CDR2 YSYEKL. After removal of 3 bases from V and 0 bases from J, the junction contained 5 bases not matched to a gene. CDR3 sequence reads: CASSHQRQGSTDTQYF. Written as DNA, the CDR3 is TGCGCCAGCAGCCACCAAAGACAGGGGAGCACAGATACGCAGTATTTT.

This clonotype has just a few counts. The J gene is TRBJ1-2, the V gene TRBV20-1, with a possible D match to TRBD1 (5 bases). The germline V gene has CDR1 DFQATT and CDR2 SNEGSKA (reference sequence). This CDR3 contains 12 residues. V lost 3 bases and J 7 bases, leaving 12 bases between the germline ends. The CDR3 region has the DNA TGCAGTGCTAGTGTGGGGGGTGTTGGCTACACCTTC. The encoded protein is CSASVGGVGYTF.

This clonotype was found many times. The chain joins TRBV5-1 to TRBJ2-3, with D perhaps matching TRBD1 (5 bases). The germline gives CDR1 SGHRS, CDR2 YFSETQ. V was shortened by 4 bases and J by 2 bases, with 14 bases between the two germline ends. The CDR3 has 15 amino acids. CDR3 sequence (DNA): TGCGCCAGCAGCGTTGACAGACTCTACACAGATACGCAGTATTTT. Translation: CASSVDRLYTDTQYF. Based on the CDR3 plus reference TRBV5-1 and TRBJ2-3, the full variable domain is KAGVTQTPRYLIKTRGQQVTLSCSPISGHRSVSWYQQTPGQGLQFLFEYFSETQRNKGNFPGRFSGRQFSNSRSEMNVSTLELGDSALYLCASSVDRLYTDTQYFGPGTRLTVL.

This clonotype was observed a handful of times. The rearrangement joins TRBV20-1 to TRBJ2-3, with 8 nucleotides matching TRBD2. The CDR3 loop spans 16 amino acids. J lost 5 bases, V lost 0 bases, and 10 bases had no gene match. In germline, CDR1 is DFQATT, CDR2 SNEGSKA (reference sequence). DNA for the CDR3: TGCAGTGCTAGAGATCTTGGAGCGGGAGCGGGAGATACGCAGTATTTT. Amino acids: CSARDLGAGAGDTQYF.

In its sample, this clonotype was seen a few times. The chain recombines TRBV20-1 with TRBJ2-1; no firm D call. Germline V gene data show CDR1 as DFQATT and CDR2 as SNEGSKA (reference sequence). This CDR3 is 11 amino acids long. V was trimmed by 3 bases and J by 4 bases, leaving 4 bases between them. The CDR3 bases are TGCAGTGCTAGTCAATACAATGAGCAGTTCTTC. Amino acids: CSASQYNEQFF.

V and J are TRBV6-1 and TRBJ2-1, with 15 nucleotides matching TRBD2. The V segment lost 4 bases and the J segment 7 bases; nucleotides outside the gene matches: 8. This CDR3 region has 17 residues. Germline CDR1 MNHNS, CDR2 SASEGT. CDR3 residues: CASSVGLAGGRLNEQFF. The DNA of the CDR3 is TGTGCCAGCAGTGTCGGACTAGCGGGGGGGCGATTGAATGAGCAGTTCTTC.

This clonotype was picked up many times. The chain joins TRBV5-1 to TRBJ2-1, with D possibly called TRBD1 or TRBD2 (6 bases each). This CDR3 spans 14 amino acids. Germline-derived CDR1 and CDR2 are SGHRS and YFSETQ. V was shortened by 4 bases and J by 7 bases, with 15 bases between the two germline ends. The CDR3 region is CASSAGHQINEQFF. The CDR3 DNA reads TGCGCCAGCAGCGCGGGACACCAAATTAATGAGCAGTTCTTC.